The rows below give T cell receptor beta chains drawn from one sample of a study of response to subunit inactivated influenza vaccine. TCRdb reanalysed the RT-PCR reads using MiXCR and keeps one entry per CDR3 protein. The sample includes hundreds of thousands of distinct CDR3 sequences, about 18% seen only once; the top ten take roughly a tenth. Sample: PBMCs from blood, taken 5 to 6 days after vaccination. These receptors all come from a man in his forties or fifties who received an inactivated influenza vaccine. Both conserved end residues are part of each CDR3. The order of the fields is V gene, J gene, clone size, D gene, CDR3 DNA, CDR3 protein. A D gene is named only where the DNA matches it firmly. Size values are once, few and many counts, or a class for expanded clones, and some rows have none.

TRBV4-2,TRBJ2-3,few,-,TGTGCCAGCAGCCAAGATGTCAGCCCTAGCACAGATACGCAGTATTTT,CASSQDVSPSTDTQYF
TRBV18,TRBJ2-5,once,-,TGTGCCAGCTCACCTATAGGGCGGGAGACCCAGTACTTC,CASSPIGRETQYF
TRBV18,TRBJ2-7,few,-,TGTGCCAGCTCACCACCGACTGGAGGAGGGCCGGAGGAGCAGTACTTC,CASSPPTGGGPEEQYF
TRBV7-6,TRBJ2-7,-,TRBD2,TGTGCCAGCAGCTTGTTCGGGACTAGCGGGAAGAACGAGCAGTACTTC,CASSLFGTSGKNEQYF
TRBV12-3/TRBV12-4,TRBJ1-1,few,-,TGTGCCAGCAGTTTCGTACAGAAGAACACTGAAGCTTTCTTT,CASSFVQKNTEAFF
TRBV5-1,TRBJ2-3,-,-,TGCGCCAGCAGTGATGCTAGCACAGATACGCAGTATTTT,CASSDASTDTQYF
TRBV20-1,TRBJ2-5,few,TRBD1,TGCAGTGCTAGAGGGGACAGGGGAGAGACCCAGTACTTC,CSARGDRGETQYF
TRBV10-3,TRBJ2-1,many,-,TGTGCCATCAGTGAGTCATCCGGGGGGCGCTACAATGAGCAGTTCTTC,CAISESSGGRYNEQFF
TRBV20-1,TRBJ2-3,few,-,TGCAGTGCTAGAGGTGAGGGCAGGGAGGCGACAGATACGCAGTATTTT,CSARGEGREATDTQYF
TRBV5-1,TRBJ2-7,many,-,TGCGCCAGCGGGCCCGACGGACACCGCTACGAGCAGTACTTC,CASGPDGHRYEQYF
TRBV12-3/TRBV12-4,TRBJ1-1,-,TRBD1,TGTGCCAGCAGTCAGGGGGTGTATGAAGCTTTCTTT,CASSQGVYEAFF
TRBV12-3/TRBV12-4,TRBJ2-1,few,-,TGTGCCAGCACCGGACAGTCAGTGCAGTTCTTC,CASTGQSVQFF
TRBV7-9,TRBJ1-2,-,TRBD1,TGTGCCAGCAGCTTTCCTATGGGACAGGACTATGGCTACACCTTC,CASSFPMGQDYGYTF
TRBV27,TRBJ2-1,-,-,TGTGCCAGCAGTACCTTGGACACCAATGAGCAGTTCTTC,CASSTLDTNEQFF
TRBV14,TRBJ1-2,-,TRBD1,TGTGCCAGCAGCCAACAGGGGGCAACTAACTATGGCTACACCTTC,CASSQQGATNYGYTF
TRBV10-3,TRBJ2-5,few,-,TGTGCCATCAGTGACAGGAGGGGACAAGAGACCCAGTACTTC,CAISDRRGQETQYF
TRBV4-1,TRBJ2-3,-,TRBD2,TGCGCCAGCAGCCCTCGAGGAGCGGGGGACGGATTTCACACAGATACGCAGTATTTT,CASSPRGAGDGFHTDTQYF
TRBV5-1,TRBJ2-7,few,TRBD1,TGCGCCAGCAGCCGAGGGGACAGTACCTACGAGCAGTACTTC,CASSRGDSTYEQYF
TRBV3-1,TRBJ2-1,-,-,TGTGCCAGCAGTCTATCTCGGGGGTACGCGGGTGAGCAGTTCTTC,CASSLSRGYAGEQFF
TRBV5-8,TRBJ1-1,-,-,TGTGCCAGCAGCGGGGGGACGGACCTGAACACTGAAGCTTTCTTT,CASSGGTDLNTEAFF
TRBV20-1,TRBJ2-1,-,TRBD2,TGCAGTGCTAGGAGCCTACTGACTAGCGGGAGGCTAACCTACAATGAGCAGTTCTTC,CSARSLLTSGRLTYNEQFF
TRBV10-3,TRBJ2-3,-,-,TGTGCCATCCTCGTGGCAGATACGCAGTATTTT,CAILVADTQYF
TRBV24-1,TRBJ1-1,many,-,TGTGCCACCCAGGGCCACCTGAACACTGAAGCTTTCTTT,CATQGHLNTEAFF
TRBV4-1,TRBJ1-5,few,TRBD1,TGCGCCAGCAGCCAAGATCAGGGGGCGGGCAATCAGCCCCAGCATTTT,CASSQDQGAGNQPQHF
TRBV7-9,TRBJ1-2,few,-,TGTGCCAGCAGCCCCGGTGCAGGGGATGGCTACACCTTC,CASSPGAGDGYTF
TRBV20-1,TRBJ2-1,many,TRBD2,TGCAGTGCTACTAGCGGGGGACCCCGGCTCGATGAGCAGTTCTTC,CSATSGGPRLDEQFF
TRBV7-9,TRBJ2-5,many,-,TGTGCCAGCAGCTTACAAGGGACACACCAAGAGACCCAGTACTTC,CASSLQGTHQETQYF
TRBV20-1,TRBJ1-1,many,-,TGCAGTGCTAGAGATCCCATCTCGAACACTGAAGCTTTCTTT,CSARDPISNTEAFF